A single sample is the source of the 19 T cell receptor beta chains below, sequenced in a study of cytomegalovirus exposure and HLA in healthy donors. The PCR employed 60 Vbeta primers together with 13 Jbeta primers. The assay was immunoSEQ multiplex PCR, and TCRdb's table has in-frame clones only and misses some. The sample consists of over 150,000 clones, around 85% of them appearing once. Input material: PBMCs. These receptor sequences come from a boy aged 2 to 10 in good health and CMV-seronegative.

The chain uses TRBV6-5 and TRBJ2-3; 8 nucleotides line up with TRBD2. The CDR3 sequence is 15 residues long. Germline V gene sequence: CDR1 MNHEY, CDR2 SVGAGI. V shed 0 bases, J shed 11 bases, and the junction held 10 bases outside the gene matches. In DNA, the CDR3 is TGTGCCAGCAGTTACTCAGGGCGGGAGGCCTGGAGGCAGTATTTT. Protein: CASSYSGREAWRQYF.

The chain employs TRBV29-1 and TRBJ1-2; possible D gene TRBD1, 5 bases. Germline V gene data show CDR1 as SQVTM and CDR2 as ANQGSEA. V was pared by 5 bases and J by 3 bases, with 10 bases between. This CDR3 spans 12 amino acids. CDR3 residues: CSVLDSDYGYTF. The CDR3 nucleotides are TGCAGCGTTCTCGACAGCGACTATGGCTACACCTTC.

This clone appeared a few times. The chain carries TRBV30 and TRBJ1-5; no clear D gene. The V gene lost 2 bases and the J gene lost 11 bases, with 16 bases spanning the gap. This CDR3 is 13 amino acids long. The germline CDR1 and CDR2 sequences are GTSNPN and SVGIG (reference sequence). The CDR3 DNA is TGTGCCTGGAGTCCATCCTCCCAACAGTCCCAGCATTTT. Protein product: CAWSPSSQQSQHF.

The rearrangement uses TRBV19 and TRBJ2-4; D is unresolved. V lost 4 bases and J 3 bases, leaving 16 bases between the germline ends. This CDR3 has 16 amino acids. CDR1 LNHDA and CDR2 SQIVND come from the germline V gene (reference sequence). DNA of the CDR3: TGTGCCAGTAGTACCCGCCCATACACATACAAAAACATTCAGTACTTC. Its protein is CASSTRPYTYKNIQYF. The variable domain in full, completed from reference TRBV19 and TRBJ2-4, reads DGGITQSPKYLFRKEGQNVTLSCEQNLNHDAMYWYRQDPGQGLRLIYYSQIVNDFQKGDIAEGYSVSREKKESFPLTVTSAQKNPTAFYLCASSTRPYTYKNIQYFGAGTRLSVL.

J is TRBJ1-5 and V is TRBV10-2; a weak D match, TRBD1 (6 bases). This CDR3 spans 15 amino acids. Trimming removed 6 bases from V and 1 base from J, with 13 bases in between. CDR1 is WSHSY and CDR2 is SAAADI in the germline V gene. Here the CDR3 DNA reads TGCGCCAGCAGCCCCACAGGGATGAGCAATCAGCCCCAGCATTTT. Translated: CASSPTGMSNQPQHF.

The rearrangement uses TRBV14 and TRBJ2-3; 7 nucleotides match TRBD2. The junction had 13 bases not matched to a gene; V was cut back by 5 bases and J by 2 bases. Germline V lookup: CDR1 SGHDN, CDR2 FVKESK. The CDR3 spans 17 residues. The CDR3 bases are TGTGCCAGCAGCTCGCTGGGCAGCGGGACTGTCACAGATACGCAGTATTTT. It yields the protein CASSSLGSGTVTDTQYF.

In its sample, this clone was seen once. The rearrangement links TRBV15 to TRBJ2-7; D not certain. Per germline, CDR1 LNHNV and CDR2 YYDKDF (reference sequence). The CDR3 runs 13 residues. Trimming removed 0 bases from V and 4 bases from J, with 7 bases in between. The CDR3 nucleotides read TGTGCCACCAGCAGAGATGTTCAATACGAGCAGTACTTC. It yields the protein CATSRDVQYEQYF.

The table lists this clone with a few counts. The rearrangement uses TRBV2 and TRBJ1-2; D unresolved. V gave up 7 bases and J gave up 8 bases, with 14 bases separating them. This CDR3 is built from 12 residues. Germline V gives CDR1 SNHLY, CDR2 FYNNEI. The CDR3 DNA reads TGTGCCAGCAACTTAGCGGCTCCGGGCTACACCTTC. Translated: CASNLAAPGYTF.

The genes are TRBV28 and TRBJ1-2; D gene ambiguous. Germline CDR1 and CDR2: MDHEN and SYDVKM. The CDR3 has 16 residues. The V gene lost 6 bases and the J gene lost 4 bases, with 21 bases spanning the gap. Written as DNA, the CDR3 is TGTGCCAGCAGCCTAGGTGGAAACCTCCATGCCTATGGCTACACCTTC. Its protein product is CASSLGGNLHAYGYTF.

V is TRBV28 and J is TRBJ2-5; TRBD1 matches 8 bases. This CDR3 is built from 14 residues. Trimming took 5 bases from V and 4 from J; bases not matched to a gene: 6. Germline values: CDR1 MDHEN, CDR2 SYDVKM. CDR3 region: CASSTDRGGETQYF. The CDR3 region has the DNA TGTGCCAGCAGTACCGACAGGGGTGGAGAGACCCAGTACTTC.

CDR3 sequence reads: CASSDSGTGGGNIQYF. The CDR3 DNA reads as TGTGCCAGCAGCGATTCCGGGACAGGGGGTGGAAACATTCAGTACTTC. The chain joins TRBV28 to TRBJ2-4; 11 nucleotides match TRBD1. The CDR3 covers 16 residues. CDR1 and CDR2 from the germline V gene are MDHEN and SYDVKM. Trimming cost V 6 bases and J 6 bases; bases outside gene matches: 10.

V is TRBV5-1 and J is TRBJ2-5; D perhaps matches TRBD2 (6 bases). V was cut by 0 bases and J by 5 bases, with 14 bases left in between. CDR3 length equals 15 residues. Germline V lookup: CDR1 SGHRS, CDR2 YFSETQ. In DNA, the CDR3 is TGCGCCAGCAGCTTGGAATGGACTGCGGGGGAGACCCAGTACTTC. This sequence encodes CASSLEWTAGETQYF. Complete variable domain (other parts from reference TRBV5-1 and TRBJ2-5): KAGVTQTPRYLIKTRGQQVTLSCSPISGHRSVSWYQQTPGQGLQFLFEYFSETQRNKGNFPGRFSGRQFSNSRSEMNVSTLELGDSALYLCASSLEWTAGETQYFGPGTRLLVL.

The chain couples TRBV27 to TRBJ2-2; 7 bases are a match to TRBD2. Germline V CDR1 and CDR2: MNHEY, SMNVEV (reference sequence). CDR3 length: 19 amino acids. J was trimmed by 2 bases and V by 4 bases; bases with no gene match: 16. The DNA of the CDR3 is TGTGCCAGCAGTTCGTTCCCTCTGGTGGGAGGGATTAACACCGGGGAGCTGTTTTTT. This encodes CASSSFPLVGGINTGELFF.

V is TRBV6-1 and J is TRBJ1-6; D gene ambiguous. Germline V gene sequence: CDR1 MNHNS, CDR2 SASEGT. CDR3 length: 14 residues. The ends were cut back, 3 bases at V and 8 bases at J, with 11 bases in the middle. DNA for the CDR3: TGTGCCAGCAGTGATTTAAGCTCTTATTCACCCCTCCACTTT. As protein: CASSDLSSYSPLHF.

The V gene is TRBV11-2, the J gene TRBJ2-7; no definite D call. Germline CDR1 reads SGHAT; CDR2 reads FQNNGV. The V gene lost 5 bases and the J gene lost 4 bases, with 9 bases spanning the gap. This CDR3 comprises 12 residues. DNA for the CDR3: TGTGCCAGCAGCCCAGCGTGGTACGAGCAGTACGTC. It encodes CASSPAWYEQYV.

This clone was seen a single time. V usage is TRBV14 and J usage is TRBJ1-2; the match to TRBD1 covers 7 bases. The CDR3 contains 15 residues. Germline trimming cut 0 bases from V and 4 bases from J; bases unmatched to any gene: 5. Germline CDR1 reads SGHDN; CDR2 reads FVKESK. CDR3 sequence: CASSQDRSGGYGYTF. The CDR3 DNA reads as TGTGCCAGCAGCCAAGATCGATCAGGGGGCTATGGCTACACCTTC.

This chain connects TRBV6-5 to TRBJ1-5; 8 bases fit TRBD1. V trimming: 2 bases; J trimming: 3 bases; junction bases outside the gene matches: 3. The CDR3 contains 15 residues. Germline CDR1 and CDR2: MNHEY and SVGAGI. In DNA, the CDR3 is TGTGCCAGCAGTTACGGGACAGGACCCAATCAGCCCCAGCATTTT. Translation gives CASSYGTGPNQPQHF.

This sequence joins TRBV20-1 and TRBJ1-2; D is ambiguous. CDR3 length: 10 residues. The V end was cut by 6 bases, the J end by 8 bases, with 10 bases between. In germline, CDR1 is DFQATT, CDR2 SNEGSKA (reference sequence). In DNA, the CDR3 is TGCAGTGCCACTTTTAGAGGCTACACCTTC. This translates into CSATFRGYTF.

This clone was detected only once. The gene calls are TRBV20-1 and TRBJ2-7; D is undetermined. The germline V gene encodes CDR1 DFQATT and CDR2 SNEGSKA (reference sequence). V was cut by 6 bases and J by 5 bases, with 11 bases left in between. There are 11 residues in the CDR3. CDR3: CSAATVHEQYV. The CDR3 DNA sequence: TGCAGTGCCGCGACTGTGCACGAGCAGTACGTC.